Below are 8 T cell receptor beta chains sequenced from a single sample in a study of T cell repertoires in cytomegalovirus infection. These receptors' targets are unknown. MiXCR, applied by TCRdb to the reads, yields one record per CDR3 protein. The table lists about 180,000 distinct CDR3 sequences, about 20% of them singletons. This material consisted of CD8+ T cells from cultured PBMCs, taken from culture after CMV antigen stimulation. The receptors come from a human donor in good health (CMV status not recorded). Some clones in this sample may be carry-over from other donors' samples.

CDR3 DNA: TGTGCCAGTAGTCCAGACAGGCCCAATAACATGAACACTGAAGCTTTCTTT. Encoded protein: CASSPDRPNNMNTEAFF. The chain carries TRBV19 and TRBJ1-1, with D tentatively TRBD1 (6 bases). The CDR3 spans 17 residues. The V gene lost 5 bases and the J gene lost 0 bases, with 19 bases spanning the gap. Germline V gene sequence: CDR1 LNHDA, CDR2 SQIVND (reference sequence).

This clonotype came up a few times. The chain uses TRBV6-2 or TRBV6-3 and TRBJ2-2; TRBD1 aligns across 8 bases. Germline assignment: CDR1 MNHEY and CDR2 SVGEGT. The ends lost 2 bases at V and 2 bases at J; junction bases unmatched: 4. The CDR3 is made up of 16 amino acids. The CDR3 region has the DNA TGTGCCAGCAGTTACCCCGACAGGGGAAACACCGGGGAGCTGTTTTTT. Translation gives CASSYPDRGNTGELFF.

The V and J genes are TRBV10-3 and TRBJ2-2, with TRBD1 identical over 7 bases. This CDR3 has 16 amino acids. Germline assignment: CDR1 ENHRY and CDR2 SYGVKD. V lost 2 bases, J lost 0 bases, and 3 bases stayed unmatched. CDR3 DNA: TGTGCCATCAGTGAGCCCGGGACAGCGAACACCGGGGAGCTGTTTTTT. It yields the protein CAISEPGTANTGELFF.

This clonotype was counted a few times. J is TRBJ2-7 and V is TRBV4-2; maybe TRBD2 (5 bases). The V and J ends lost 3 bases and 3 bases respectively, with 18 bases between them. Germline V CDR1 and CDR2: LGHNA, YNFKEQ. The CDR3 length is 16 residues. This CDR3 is CASSHYLGDPLYEQYF. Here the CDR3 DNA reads TGTGCCAGCAGCCACTACCTGGGAGACCCGCTCTACGAGCAGTACTTC.

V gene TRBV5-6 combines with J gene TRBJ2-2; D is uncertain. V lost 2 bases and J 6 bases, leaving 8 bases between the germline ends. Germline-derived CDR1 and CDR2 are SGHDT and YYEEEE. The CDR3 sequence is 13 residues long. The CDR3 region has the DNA TGTGCCAGCAGCTTCGTCGAGTCCGGGGAGCTGTTTTTT. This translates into CASSFVESGELFF.

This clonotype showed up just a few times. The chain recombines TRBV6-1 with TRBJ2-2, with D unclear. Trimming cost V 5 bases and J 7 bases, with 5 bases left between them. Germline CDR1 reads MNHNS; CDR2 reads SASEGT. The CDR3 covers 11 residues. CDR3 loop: CASSQDGELFF. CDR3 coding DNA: TGTGCCAGCAGTCAGGACGGGGAGCTGTTTTTT.

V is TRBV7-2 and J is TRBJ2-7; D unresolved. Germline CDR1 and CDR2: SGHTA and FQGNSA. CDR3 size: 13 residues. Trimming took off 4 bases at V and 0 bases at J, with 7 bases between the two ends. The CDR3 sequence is CASSSLDSYEQYF. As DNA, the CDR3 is TGTGCCAGCAGCTCTCTCGACTCCTACGAGCAGTACTTC.

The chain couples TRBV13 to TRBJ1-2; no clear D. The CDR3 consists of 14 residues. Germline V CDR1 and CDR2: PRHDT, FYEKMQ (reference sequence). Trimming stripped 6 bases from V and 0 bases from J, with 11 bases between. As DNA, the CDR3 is TGTGCCAGCAGTATTGGACGGACTAACTATGGCTACACCTTC. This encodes CASSIGRTNYGYTF. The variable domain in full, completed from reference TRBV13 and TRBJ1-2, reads AAGVIQSPRHLIKEKRETATLKCYPIPRHDTVYWYQQGPGQDPQFLISFYEKMQSDKGSIPDRFSAQQFSDYHSELNMSSLELGDSALYFCASSIGRTNYGYTFGSGTRLTVV.